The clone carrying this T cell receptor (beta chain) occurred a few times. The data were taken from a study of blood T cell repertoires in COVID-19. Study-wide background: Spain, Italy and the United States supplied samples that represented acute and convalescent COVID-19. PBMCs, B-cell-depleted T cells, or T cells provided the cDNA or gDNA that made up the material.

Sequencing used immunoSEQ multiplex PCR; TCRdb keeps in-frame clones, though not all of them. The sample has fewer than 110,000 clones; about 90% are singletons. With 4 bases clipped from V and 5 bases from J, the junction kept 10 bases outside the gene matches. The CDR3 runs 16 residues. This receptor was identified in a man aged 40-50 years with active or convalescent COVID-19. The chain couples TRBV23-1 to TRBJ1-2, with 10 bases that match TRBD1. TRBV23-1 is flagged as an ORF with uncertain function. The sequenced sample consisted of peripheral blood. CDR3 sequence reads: CASSLHGDRGRYGYTF. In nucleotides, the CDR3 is TGCGCCAGCAGTCTCCATGGGGACAGGGGCCGATATGGCTACACCTTC.